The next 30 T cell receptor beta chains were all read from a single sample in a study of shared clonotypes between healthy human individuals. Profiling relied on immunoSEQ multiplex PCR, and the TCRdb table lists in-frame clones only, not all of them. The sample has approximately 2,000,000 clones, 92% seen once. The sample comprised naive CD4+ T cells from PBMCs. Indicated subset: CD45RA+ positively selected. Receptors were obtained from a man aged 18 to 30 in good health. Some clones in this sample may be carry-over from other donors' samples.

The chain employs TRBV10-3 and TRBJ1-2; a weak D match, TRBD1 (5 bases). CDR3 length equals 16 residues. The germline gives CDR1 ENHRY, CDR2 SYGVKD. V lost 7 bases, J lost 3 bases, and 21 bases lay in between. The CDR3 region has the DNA TGTGCCATCAAGGGGACCGGGCGAGCAGTGGACTATGGCTACACCTTC. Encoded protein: CAIKGTGRAVDYGYTF.

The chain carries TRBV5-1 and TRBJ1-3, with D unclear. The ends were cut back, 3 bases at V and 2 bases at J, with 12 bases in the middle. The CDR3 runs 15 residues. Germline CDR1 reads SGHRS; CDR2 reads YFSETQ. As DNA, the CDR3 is TGCGCCAGCAGCTCAGGCCCTTCGGCTGGAAACACCATATATTTT. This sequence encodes CASSSGPSAGNTIYF.

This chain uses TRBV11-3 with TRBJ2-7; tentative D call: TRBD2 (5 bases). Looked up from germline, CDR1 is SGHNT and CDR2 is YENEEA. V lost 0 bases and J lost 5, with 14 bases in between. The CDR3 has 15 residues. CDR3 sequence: CASSLDFRGFHEQYF. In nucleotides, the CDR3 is TGTGCCAGCAGCTTAGATTTTCGGGGATTCCACGAGCAGTACTTC.

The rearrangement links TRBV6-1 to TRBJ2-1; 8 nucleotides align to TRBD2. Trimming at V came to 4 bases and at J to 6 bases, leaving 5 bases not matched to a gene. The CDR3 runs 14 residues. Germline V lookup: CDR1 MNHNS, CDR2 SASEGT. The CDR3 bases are TGTGCCAGCAGTGGGGGGCTAGCGGGCAATGAGCAGTTCTTC. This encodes CASSGGLAGNEQFF.

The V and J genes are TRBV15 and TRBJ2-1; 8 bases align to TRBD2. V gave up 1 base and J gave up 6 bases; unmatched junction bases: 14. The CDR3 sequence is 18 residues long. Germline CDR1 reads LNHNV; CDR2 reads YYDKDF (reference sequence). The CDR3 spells CATSRAPRASGLFNEQFF. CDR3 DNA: TGTGCCACCAGCAGAGCCCCCCGGGCTAGCGGGTTGTTCAATGAGCAGTTCTTC.

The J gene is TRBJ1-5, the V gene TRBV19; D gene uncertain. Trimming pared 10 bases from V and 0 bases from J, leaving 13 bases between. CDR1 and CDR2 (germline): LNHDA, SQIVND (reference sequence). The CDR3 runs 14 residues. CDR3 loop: CATYGRFSNQPQHF. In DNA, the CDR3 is TGTGCCACCTACGGACGGTTTAGCAATCAGCCCCAGCATTTT.

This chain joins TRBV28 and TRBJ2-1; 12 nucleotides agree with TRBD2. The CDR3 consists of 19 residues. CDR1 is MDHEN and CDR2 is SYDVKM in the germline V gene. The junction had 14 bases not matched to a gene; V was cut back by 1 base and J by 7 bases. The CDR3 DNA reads TGTGCCAGCAGTTTATTAATTGCCGTTGGGCTAGCGGGAGGGAATGAGCAGTTCTTC. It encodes CASSLLIAVGLAGGNEQFF.

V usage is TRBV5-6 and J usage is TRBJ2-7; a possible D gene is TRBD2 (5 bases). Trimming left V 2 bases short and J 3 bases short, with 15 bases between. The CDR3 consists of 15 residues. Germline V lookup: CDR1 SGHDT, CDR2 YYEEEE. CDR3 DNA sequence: TGTGCCAGCAGCTTAATGAGGGTCGGGCGCTACGAGCAGTACTTC. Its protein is CASSLMRVGRYEQYF. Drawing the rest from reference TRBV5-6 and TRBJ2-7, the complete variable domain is DAGVTQSPTHLIKTRGQQVTLRCSPKSGHDTVSWYQQALGQGPQFIFQYYEEEERQRGNFPDRFSGHQFPNYSSELNVNALLLGDSALYLCASSLMRVGRYEQYFGPGTRLTVT.

The CDR3 nucleotides are TGTGCCAGCAGCCCGGGGCCAGCGGGAGGGTATACCAGACACGAGCAGTACTTC. Protein: CASSPGPAGGYTRHEQYF. The rearrangement uses TRBV7-9 and TRBJ2-7; the match to TRBD2 covers 10 bases. With V trimmed by 5 bases and J by 5 bases, 18 bases remained unmatched. The germline gives CDR1 SEHNR, CDR2 FQNEAQ (reference sequence). This CDR3 is 18 amino acids long. The whole variable domain, filled in from reference TRBV7-9 and TRBJ2-7, reads DTGVSQNPRHKITKRGQNVTFRCDPISEHNRLYWYRQTLGQGPEFLTYFQNEAQLEKSRLLSDRFSAERPKGSFSTLEIQRTEQGDSAMYLCASSPGPAGGYTRHEQYFGPGTRLTVT.

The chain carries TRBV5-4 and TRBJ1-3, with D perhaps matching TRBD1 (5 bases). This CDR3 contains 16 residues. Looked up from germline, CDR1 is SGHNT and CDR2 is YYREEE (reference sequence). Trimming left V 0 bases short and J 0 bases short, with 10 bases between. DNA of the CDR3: TGTGCCAGCAGCTTGGGCGGGACCTTCTCTGGAAACACCATATATTTT. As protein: CASSLGGTFSGNTIYF.

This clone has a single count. The DNA of the CDR3 is TGCGCCAGCAGACTTATAGCGGTGAAATACAATGAGCAGTTCTTC. It yields the protein CASRLIAVKYNEQFF. The V gene is TRBV5-1, the J gene TRBJ2-1; a weak D match, TRBD2 (6 bases). Looked up from germline, CDR1 is SGHRS and CDR2 is YFSETQ. The CDR3 consists of 15 residues. Trimming cost V 5 bases and J 4 bases, with 16 bases left between them.

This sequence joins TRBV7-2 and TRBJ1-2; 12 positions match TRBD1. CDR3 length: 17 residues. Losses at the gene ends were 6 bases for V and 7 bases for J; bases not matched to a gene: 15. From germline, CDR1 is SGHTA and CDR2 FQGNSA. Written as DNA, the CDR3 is TGTGCCAGCAGTCGGAGGGTCGGGACAGGGGGCGGGGCTGGCTACACCTTC. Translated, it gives CASSRRVGTGGGAGYTF.

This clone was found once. CDR3 in amino acids: CASSEAAGQGYEQYF. The CDR3 region has the DNA TGTGCCAGCAGTGAAGCAGCGGGACAGGGCTACGAGCAGTACTTC. This rearrangement joins TRBV6-1 to TRBJ2-7; 9 nucleotides agree with TRBD1. This CDR3 contains 15 residues. Per germline, CDR1 MNHNS and CDR2 SASEGT. The ends lost 0 bases at V and 3 bases at J; junction bases unmatched: 3.

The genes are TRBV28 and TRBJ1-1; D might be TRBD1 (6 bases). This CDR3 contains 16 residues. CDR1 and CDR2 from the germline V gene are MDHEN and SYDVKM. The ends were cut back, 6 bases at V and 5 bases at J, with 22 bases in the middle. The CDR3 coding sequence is TGTGCCAGCAGCATGGCACAGGGCTTTCCGCGTACTGAAGCTTTCTTT. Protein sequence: CASSMAQGFPRTEAFF.

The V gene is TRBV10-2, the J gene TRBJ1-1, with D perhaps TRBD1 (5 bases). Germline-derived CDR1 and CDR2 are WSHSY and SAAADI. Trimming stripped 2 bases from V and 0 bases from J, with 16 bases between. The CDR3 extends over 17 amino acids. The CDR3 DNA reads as TGCGCCAGCAGTGAGCGGGGGGGAGGCGAGATGAACACTGAAGCTTTCTTT. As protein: CASSERGGGEMNTEAFF.

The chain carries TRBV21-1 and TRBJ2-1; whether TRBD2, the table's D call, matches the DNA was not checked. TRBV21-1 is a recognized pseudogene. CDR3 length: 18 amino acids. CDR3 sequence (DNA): TGTGCCAGCAGCAACTCATTGCAGACTAGCGGAGGGCCGCAAGGGCAGTTCTTC. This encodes CASSNSLQTSGGPQGQFF.

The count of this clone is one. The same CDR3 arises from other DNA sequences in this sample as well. CDR3 region: CASSANTEAFF. For the CDR3, the DNA is TGTGCCAGCAGTGCCAACACTGAAGCTTTCTTT. The rearrangement uses TRBV28 and TRBJ1-1; D uncertain. This CDR3 contains 11 residues. Germline V gene sequence: CDR1 MDHEN, CDR2 SYDVKM. V shed 5 bases and J shed 2 bases, with 3 bases lying between them. The whole variable domain, filled in from reference TRBV28 and TRBJ1-1, reads DVKVTQSSRYLVKRTGEKVFLECVQDMDHENMFWYRQDPGLGLRLIYFSYDVKMKEKGDIPEGYSVSREKKERFSLILESASTNQTSMYLCASSANTEAFFGQGTRLTVV.

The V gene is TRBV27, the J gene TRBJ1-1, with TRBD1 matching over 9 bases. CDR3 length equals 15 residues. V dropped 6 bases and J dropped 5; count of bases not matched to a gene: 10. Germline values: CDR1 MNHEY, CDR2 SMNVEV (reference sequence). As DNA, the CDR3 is TGTGCCAGCAGCCAAACCGGGACAGGGAGGACTGAAGCTTTCTTT. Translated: CASSQTGTGRTEAFF.

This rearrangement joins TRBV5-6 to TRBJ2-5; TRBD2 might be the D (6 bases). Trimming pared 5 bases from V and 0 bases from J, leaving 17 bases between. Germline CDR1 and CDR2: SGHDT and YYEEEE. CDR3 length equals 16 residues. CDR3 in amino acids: CASRPTGTPNQETQYF. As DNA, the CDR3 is TGTGCCAGCAGACCGACCGGGACTCCGAACCAAGAGACCCAGTACTTC.

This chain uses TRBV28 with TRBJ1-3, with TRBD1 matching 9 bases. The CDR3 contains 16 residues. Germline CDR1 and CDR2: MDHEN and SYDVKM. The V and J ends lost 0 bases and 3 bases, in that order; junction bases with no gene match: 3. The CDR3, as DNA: TGTGCCAGCAGTTTATGGGGACAGGGCGGTGGAAACACCATATATTTT. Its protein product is CASSLWGQGGGNTIYF.

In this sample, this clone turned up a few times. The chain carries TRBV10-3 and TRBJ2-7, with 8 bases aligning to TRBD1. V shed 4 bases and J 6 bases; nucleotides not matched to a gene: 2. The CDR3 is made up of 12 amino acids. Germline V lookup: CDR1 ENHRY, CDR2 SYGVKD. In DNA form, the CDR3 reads TGTGCCATCAGTGCCACAGGGGGCGAGCAGTACTTC. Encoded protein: CAISATGGEQYF.

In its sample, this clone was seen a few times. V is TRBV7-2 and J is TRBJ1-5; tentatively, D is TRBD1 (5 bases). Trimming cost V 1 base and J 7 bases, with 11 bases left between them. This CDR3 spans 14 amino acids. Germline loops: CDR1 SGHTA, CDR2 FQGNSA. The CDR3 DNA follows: TGTGCCAGCAGCTTAGTCGGAGGGACGCAGCCCCAGCATTTT. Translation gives CASSLVGGTQPQHF.

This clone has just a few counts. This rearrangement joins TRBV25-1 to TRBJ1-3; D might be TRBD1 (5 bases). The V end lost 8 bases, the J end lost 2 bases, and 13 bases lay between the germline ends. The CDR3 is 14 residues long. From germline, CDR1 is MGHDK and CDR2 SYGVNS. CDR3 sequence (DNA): TGTGCCAGCCAAACGGGACTTGCTGGAAACACCATATATTTT. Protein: CASQTGLAGNTIYF.

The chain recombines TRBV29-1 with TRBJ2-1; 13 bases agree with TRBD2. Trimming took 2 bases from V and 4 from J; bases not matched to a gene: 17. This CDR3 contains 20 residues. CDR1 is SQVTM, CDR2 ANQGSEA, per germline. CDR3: CSVEKPRILAGGPGYNEQFF. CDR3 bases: TGCAGCGTTGAAAAGCCCCGCATACTAGCGGGAGGGCCAGGGTACAATGAGCAGTTCTTC.

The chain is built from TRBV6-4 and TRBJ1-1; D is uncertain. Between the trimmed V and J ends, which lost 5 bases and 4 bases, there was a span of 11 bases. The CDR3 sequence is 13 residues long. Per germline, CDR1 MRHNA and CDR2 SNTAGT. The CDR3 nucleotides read TGTGCCAGCAGTAAGGAAGAGGCCACTGAAGCTTTCTTT. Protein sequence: CASSKEEATEAFF.

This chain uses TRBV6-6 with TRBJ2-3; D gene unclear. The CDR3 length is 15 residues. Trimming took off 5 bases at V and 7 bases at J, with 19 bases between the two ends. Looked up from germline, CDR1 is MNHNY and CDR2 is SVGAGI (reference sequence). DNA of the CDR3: TGTGCCAGCAGTCCGTCCGGTAGCTTTAGTAATACGCAGTATTTT. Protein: CASSPSGSFSNTQYF.

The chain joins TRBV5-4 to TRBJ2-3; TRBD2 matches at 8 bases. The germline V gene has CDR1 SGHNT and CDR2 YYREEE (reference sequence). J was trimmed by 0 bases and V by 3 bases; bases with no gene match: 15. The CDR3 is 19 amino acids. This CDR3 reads CASSSGAGLGLGSTDTQYF. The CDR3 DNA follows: TGTGCCAGCAGCTCGGGGGCCGGTCTGGGACTAGGGAGCACAGATACGCAGTATTTT.

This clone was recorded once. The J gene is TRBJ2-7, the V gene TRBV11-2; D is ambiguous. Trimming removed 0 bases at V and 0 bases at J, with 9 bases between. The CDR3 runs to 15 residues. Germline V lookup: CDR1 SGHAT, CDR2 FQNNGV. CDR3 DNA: TGTGCCAGCAGCTTAGATCTCGCTCACTCCTACGAGCAGTACTTC. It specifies CASSLDLAHSYEQYF. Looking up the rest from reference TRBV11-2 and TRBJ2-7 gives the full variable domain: EAGVAQSPRYKIIEKRQSVAFWCNPISGHATLYWYQQILGQGPKLLIQFQNNGVVDDSQLPKDRFSAERLKGVDSTLKIQPAKLEDSAVYLCASSLDLAHSYEQYFGPGTRLTVT.

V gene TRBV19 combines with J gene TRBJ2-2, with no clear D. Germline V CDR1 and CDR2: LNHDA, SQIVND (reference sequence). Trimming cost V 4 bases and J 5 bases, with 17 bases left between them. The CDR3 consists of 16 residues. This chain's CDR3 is CASSTRTHGRTGELFF. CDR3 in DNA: TGTGCCAGTAGTACCCGGACGCATGGGCGGACCGGGGAGCTGTTTTTT.

The CDR3, as DNA: TGCGCCAGCAGGCCCGACAGGGCCTTGGACAATGAGCAGTTCTTC. Protein: CASRPDRALDNEQFF. V is TRBV5-1 and J is TRBJ2-1; TRBD1 matches 7 bases. The V segment lost 5 bases and the J segment 5 bases; nucleotides outside the gene matches: 10. CDR1 SGHRS and CDR2 YFSETQ come from the germline V gene. This CDR3 is built from 15 residues.